One sample yielded the 10 T cell receptor beta chains listed below, sequenced in a study of CD8 T cells in Susac syndrome. RNA was extracted with the RNeasy kit, and a quantity of roughly 0.5 to 1 ug was reverse transcribed using random hexamers. Via MiXCR, TCRdb re-called the immunoSEQ multiplex PCR reads, giving one row per CDR3 protein. Of 150,000 to 200,000 distinct CDR3 sequences in the sample, roughly 95% were seen once. Sample: CD4+ T cells from PBMCs. The receptor source for this set is a human donor with multiple sclerosis.

The chain combines TRBV7-9 with TRBJ2-1; 7 bases fit TRBD2. Germline values: CDR1 SEHNR, CDR2 FQNEAQ (reference sequence). The CDR3 consists of 14 residues. V lost 11 bases and J lost 4; bases outside the gene matches: 11. Here the CDR3 reads CALQSGTEYNEQFF. CDR3 in DNA: TGTGCCTTACAAAGCGGGACGGAATACAATGAGCAGTTCTTC.

V usage is TRBV6-2 or TRBV6-3 and J usage is TRBJ2-7; 7 nucleotides match TRBD1. The V segment lost 5 bases and the J segment 2 bases; nucleotides outside the gene matches: 6. The CDR3 has 14 amino acids. In germline, CDR1 is MNHEY, CDR2 SVGEGT. CDR3 sequence: CASSPTGQAYEQYF. For the CDR3, the DNA is TGTGCCAGCAGTCCCACCGGACAGGCCTACGAGCAGTACTTC.

This chain links TRBV5-1 with TRBJ2-1; 7 nucleotides line up with TRBD1. V lost 0 bases to trimming and J lost 6 bases; unmatched junction nucleotides: 9. The CDR3 has 16 amino acids. Germline V CDR1 and CDR2: SGHRS, YFSETQ. CDR3 DNA sequence: TGCGCCAGCAGCTTGGGAGGGGGCCCCACCTCCAATGAGCAGTTCTTC. Residues: CASSLGGGPTSNEQFF.

This chain uses TRBV28 with TRBJ2-7; TRBD2 matches at 7 bases. The V gene end was trimmed by 4 bases and the J gene end by 4 bases; junction bases not matched to a gene: 7. The CDR3 length is 14 residues. Germline CDR1 reads MDHEN; CDR2 reads SYDVKM. CDR3 bases: TGTGCCAGCAGTTGGGGCGGGAGTGGGTACGAGCAGTACTTC. As protein: CASSWGGSGYEQYF. Full variable domain (rest looked up from reference TRBV28 and TRBJ2-7): DVKVTQSSRYLVKRTGEKVFLECVQDMDHENMFWYRQDPGLGLRLIYFSYDVKMKEKGDIPEGYSVSREKKERFSLILESASTNQTSMYLCASSWGGSGYEQYFGPGTRLTVT.

The chain joins TRBV7-9 to TRBJ2-3; no clear D gene. V was pared by 3 bases and J by 8 bases, with 18 bases between. This CDR3 is built from 15 residues. Germline V CDR1 and CDR2: SEHNR, FQNEAQ (reference sequence). Here the CDR3 DNA reads TGTGCCAGCAGCTTTCGAGGTACAGCCCGAGGTACGCAGTATTTT. It translates to CASSFRGTARGTQYF.

The table lists this clonotype with a few counts. The CDR3 reads CASRPQGRTEAFF. The DNA of the CDR3 is TGTGCCAGCAGGCCACAGGGGAGGACTGAAGCTTTCTTT. The rearrangement uses TRBV12-3 or TRBV12-4 and TRBJ1-1, with 7 bases matching TRBD1. Trimming cost V 6 bases and J 5 bases; bases outside gene matches: 6. The CDR3 runs 13 residues.

This chain uses TRBV4-3 with TRBJ1-1; 9 bases align to TRBD1. CDR1 LGHNA and CDR2 YSLEER come from the germline V gene. Unmatched junction bases numbered 18, after V lost 4 bases and J lost 3 bases. The CDR3 spans 19 residues. The CDR3 loop is CASSPMGTGHVGKDTEAFF. CDR3 DNA: TGCGCCAGCAGCCCGATGGGGACAGGGCACGTAGGTAAGGACACTGAAGCTTTCTTT.

This chain uses TRBV4-1 with TRBJ1-2; the match to TRBD1 covers 7 bases. In germline, CDR1 is MGHRA, CDR2 YSYEKL. The trim removed 5 bases at V and 8 bases at J, leaving 14 bases unmatched. CDR3 length equals 15 residues. CDR3 sequence (DNA): TGCGCCAGCAGCTCAGGACAGGCCTCCTCGGGAGGCTACACCTTC. It encodes CASSSGQASSGGYTF.

The chain recombines TRBV5-1 with TRBJ1-2; unclear D gene. Per the germline V gene, CDR1 is SGHRS and CDR2 is YFSETQ. This CDR3 is 14 amino acids long. V dropped 4 bases and J dropped 3 bases, with 13 bases sitting between them. DNA for the CDR3: TGCGCCAGCAGCCCCGGCTACGGGGACTATGGCTACACCTTC. Amino acid sequence: CASSPGYGDYGYTF.

J is TRBJ1-5 and V is TRBV19; 7 bases line up with TRBD1. CDR1 is LNHDA, CDR2 SQIVND, per germline (reference sequence). V lost 5 bases and J lost 11; bases outside the gene matches: 0. CDR3 length: 10 amino acids. Here the CDR3 reads CASSQGAQHF. CDR3 coding DNA: TGTGCCAGTAGTCAGGGGGCCCAGCATTTT.